The TCR beta chain described here comes from a study of blood T cell repertoires in COVID-19. The overall study: Sample material is recorded as cDNA or gDNA derived from T cells, B-cell-depleted T cells, or PBMCs.

Study members were between roughly 18 and 100 years old and lived in 25 or so US regions. The study assigned cohorts using participant-reported clinical history. Two negative PCRs, clearance, or symptom resolution had been documented for recovered Cohort 3 donors. Trimming took 4 bases from V and 6 from J, leaving 19 bases between them. The V gene's germline CDR1 is LGHDT and CDR2 YNNKEL (reference sequence). This CDR3 spans 16 amino acids. Some clones are missing from TCRdb's copy, which holds only in-frame ones; the method was immunoSEQ multiplex PCR. The table lists some 490,000 clones, around nine tenths of them singletons.

The sequencing sample was made of PBMCs or T cells enriched from blood (not recorded which). V usage is TRBV3-1 (or the pseudogene TRBV3-2) and J usage is TRBJ1-5; D might be TRBD1 (5 bases). The clonotype originates from a woman aged 55-70 years who had recovered from COVID-19. CDR3 bases: TGTGCCAGCAGCCGCCAGGGAGGGTACGGCGTTCAGCCCCAGCATTTT. Translated: CASSRQGGYGVQPQHF.